This is a list of T cell receptor beta chains from one sample in a study of cytomegalovirus exposure and HLA in healthy donors. Assay used: immunoSEQ multiplex PCR; TCRdb lists only in-frame clones, some missing. The sample has 100,000 to 150,000 clones; approximately 75% are singletons. Sequencing used PBMCs. These receptors were obtained from a man aged 45-65 years in good health and CMV-seropositive. Both conserved end residues are part of each CDR3. The D gene is left open where the match is weak. Size values are once, few and many counts, or a class for expanded clones, and some rows have none.

d_gene	j_gene	abundance	v_gene	CDR3aa	CDR3nt
.	TRBJ2-5	few	TRBV5-1	CASSLAGQGETQYF	TGCGCCAGCAGCTTGGCAGGGCAGGGGGAGACCCAGTACTTC
.	TRBJ1-4	.	TRBV9	CASSPEGGPWEKLFF	TGTGCCAGCAGCCCAGAGGGAGGGCCTTGGGAAAAACTGTTTTTT
TRBD1	TRBJ2-7	.	TRBV30	CAWSPTGVAIYEQYF	TGTGCCTGGAGTCCTACAGGGGTCGCAATCTACGAGCAGTACTTC
.	TRBJ1-1	.	TRBV6-6	CASSPRTGVNTEAFF	TGTGCCAGCAGTCCCCGGACCGGGGTGAACACTGAAGCTTTCTTT
.	TRBJ1-4	.	TRBV5-6	CASSSPGDNSEKLFF	TGTGCCAGCAGCTCCCCAGGGGATAATAGTGAAAAACTGTTTTTT
.	TRBJ1-1	.	TRBV2	CASASGTLNTEAFF	TGTGCCAGCGCTTCCGGGACACTTAACACTGAAGCTTTCTTT
TRBD1	TRBJ1-6	medium-sized	TRBV2	CASSPGQGSSYNSPLHF	TGTGCCAGCAGCCCCGGACAGGGAAGCTCCTATAATTCACCCCTCCACTTT
TRBD1	TRBJ2-2	.	TRBV19	CASRGQTNTGELFF	TGTGCCAGTAGGGGACAGACGAACACCGGGGAGCTGTTTTTT
TRBD1	TRBJ1-4	.	TRBV11-3	CASSLPGQGGFEKLFF	TGTGCCAGCAGCCTGCCGGGACAGGGGGGGTTTGAAAAACTGTTTTTT
TRBD1	TRBJ2-7	.	TRBV5-4	CASSGDRAAHEQYF	TGTGCCAGCAGCGGGGACAGGGCAGCTCACGAGCAGTACTTC
.	TRBJ1-1	.	TRBV5-4	CASSGGQYTEAFF	TGTGCCAGCAGCGGCGGACAGTACACTGAAGCTTTCTTT
.	TRBJ1-1	few	TRBV20-1	CSARRVHEAFF	TGCAGTGCTAGACGGGTCCATGAAGCTTTCTTT
.	TRBJ2-5	.	TRBV28	CASSLRRKETQYF	TGTGCCAGCAGCCTTAGGAGGAAAGAGACCCAGTACTTC
.	TRBJ1-1	.	TRBV30	CAWSVRGGTEAFF	TGTGCCTGGAGTGTCAGAGGGGGCACTGAAGCTTTCTTT
TRBD2	TRBJ2-3	.	TRBV19	CASRRRGSGSDTSTDTQYF	TGTGCCAGTAGACGCCGGGGTAGCGGGAGTGATACTAGCACAGATACGCAGTATTTT
.	TRBJ2-3	.	TRBV9	CASSTPRGGLTDTQYF	TGTGCCAGCAGCACCCCGCGAGGCGGTCTTACAGATACGCAGTATTTT
.	TRBJ1-1	.	TRBV7-2	CASSFFDREAFF	TGTGCCAGCAGCTTCTTTGACAGGGAAGCTTTCTTT
.	TRBJ2-2	.	TRBV11-3	CASSLVLSGELFF	TGTGCCAGCAGCTTAGTATTGTCCGGGGAGCTGTTTTTT
TRBD1	TRBJ1-3	.	TRBV6-6	CASSLQGADTIYF	TGTGCCAGCAGTTTACAGGGGGCGGACACCATATATTTT
.	TRBJ2-7	.	TRBV11-2	CASSLAGAGDEQYF	TGTGCCAGCAGCTTAGCAGGGGCTGGCGACGAGCAGTACTTC
.	TRBJ2-5	.	TRBV5-1	CASSLGLNRNQETQYF	TGCGCCAGCAGCTTGGGTCTGAACAGGAACCAAGAGACCCAGTACTTC
.	TRBJ2-5	.	TRBV7-7	CASSPGSGETQYF	TGTGCTAGCAGCCCCGGGTCGGGGGAGACCCAGTACTTC